What follows describes a single TCR beta chain. The entry originates in a study of blood T cell repertoires in COVID-19. At the level of the study: Whether acute or convalescent, the COVID-19 samples came from the United States, Italy and Spain. Nucleic acid was either cDNA or gDNA, and it came from T cells, B-cell-depleted T cells, or PBMCs.

This CDR3 is 15 amino acids long. Trimming pared 5 bases from V and 3 bases from J, leaving 14 bases between. CDR1 is MNHNY and CDR2 is SVGAGI in the germline V gene (reference sequence). Study processing details: Nucleated cell number was recorded as an estimate derived from reference gene primer amplification. The protocol was immunoSEQ multiplex PCR, while the TCRdb copy is restricted to in-frame clones and leaves out a portion. That table is the source of V, J and clone size, and D and trimming were worked out from the DNA. Here the sample spans 57,000 or so clones, over 80% being singletons. The chain joins TRBV6-6 to TRBJ1-5; D might be TRBD1 (5 bases). The TCR comes from a man between 70 and 80 years old with acute or convalescent COVID-19. Sequences were obtained from peripheral blood. CDR3 bases: TGTGCCAGCAGTGCGTTGGGGGGAACCAATCAGCCCCAGCATTTT. This sequence encodes CASSALGGTNQPQHF.